The 9 T cell receptor beta chains below were found in one sample sequenced in a study of blood T cell repertoires in COVID-19. Assay used: immunoSEQ multiplex PCR; TCRdb lists only in-frame clones, some missing. The profile covers tens of thousands of clones, with about nine tenths appearing a single time and roughly 5% taken by the ten largest. Sequencing input: peripheral blood. The receptors shown here come from a human donor in a cohort sampled during active COVID-19.

This chain joins TRBV3-1 (or the pseudogene TRBV3-2) and TRBJ1-5; TRBD1 is a possible D gene (6 bases). The CDR3 loop spans 16 amino acids. Trimming cost V 6 bases and J 2 bases, with 17 bases left between them. Germline CDR1 and CDR2: LGHDT and YNNKEL (reference sequence). DNA for the CDR3: TGTGCCAGCAGTCAAAAACAGGGAGTGGGCAATCAGCCCCAGCATTTT. Protein product: CASSQKQGVGNQPQHF.

V and J are TRBV28 and TRBJ2-6; tentatively, D is TRBD1 (6 bases). The germline V gene has CDR1 MDHEN and CDR2 SYDVKM. The CDR3 sequence is 16 residues long. The ends were cut back, 6 bases at V and 0 bases at J, with 12 bases in the middle. CDR3 nucleotide sequence: TGTGCCAGCAGCCCGACAGGTAGCTCTGGGGCCAACGTCCTGACTTTC. This sequence encodes CASSPTGSSGANVLTF.

The rearrangement links TRBV20-1 to TRBJ1-1; D remains ambiguous. The CDR3 covers 11 residues. Germline V gene data show CDR1 as DFQATT and CDR2 as SNEGSKA (reference sequence). V gave up 2 bases and J gave up 5 bases, with 6 bases separating them. The CDR3 sequence: CSARSETEAFF. CDR3 DNA: TGCAGTGCTAGAAGTGAGACTGAAGCTTTCTTT.

This chain connects TRBV7-8 to TRBJ1-5; TRBD1 is a possible D gene (5 bases). Germline CDR1 reads SGHVS; CDR2 reads FQNEAQ. V was shortened by 4 bases and J by 9 bases, with 16 bases between the two germline ends. The CDR3 is 14 amino acids. The CDR3 nucleotides are TGTGCCAGCAGCTCAAGGGGCGGGATACGGCCCCAGCATTTT. It encodes CASSSRGGIRPQHF.

The sample holds one count of this clone. This chain links TRBV5-1 with TRBJ2-1; 8 nucleotides agree with TRBD2. V dropped 0 bases and J dropped 4; count of bases not matched to a gene: 3. Germline CDR1 SGHRS, CDR2 YFSETQ. The CDR3 extends over 15 amino acids. The CDR3 region is CASSLELADYNEQFF. The CDR3 bases are TGCGCCAGCAGCTTGGAACTAGCGGATTACAATGAGCAGTTCTTC.

The V and J genes are TRBV6-6 and TRBJ2-3; 11 nucleotides agree with TRBD2. Germline V gives CDR1 MNHNY, CDR2 SVGAGI (reference sequence). This CDR3 comprises 16 residues. V lost 4 bases, J lost 2 bases, and 5 bases stayed unmatched. CDR3 in DNA: TGTGCCAGCAGTTCCGGGACTAGCGGAAACACAGATACGCAGTATTTT. This gives the protein CASSSGTSGNTDTQYF.

The chain has TRBV5-1 and TRBJ2-7; 7 bases align to TRBD2. The CDR3 consists of 15 residues. CDR1 SGHRS and CDR2 YFSETQ come from the germline V gene. The trim removed 4 bases at V and 6 bases at J, leaving 13 bases unmatched. DNA of the CDR3: TGCGCCAGCAGCCTGGACGGGGCGGGGGATGGCGAGCAGTACTTC. Its protein product is CASSLDGAGDGEQYF.

The rearrangement links TRBV19 to TRBJ1-2, with 8 nucleotides matching TRBD1. V shed 5 bases, J shed 5 bases, and the junction held 10 bases outside the gene matches. The CDR3 consists of 15 residues. Germline CDR1 reads LNHDA; CDR2 reads SQIVND (reference sequence). The CDR3 is CASSPGQGVGYGYTF. The CDR3 DNA sequence: TGTGCCAGTAGTCCTGGACAGGGAGTCGGGTATGGCTACACCTTC.

The chain couples TRBV28 to TRBJ2-2; D is unresolved. There are 13 residues in the CDR3. Germline V gene sequence: CDR1 MDHEN, CDR2 SYDVKM. V lost 2 bases, J lost 6 bases, and 7 bases lay in between. The CDR3 DNA reads as TGTGCCAGCAGTTTAATGGCTCCCGGGGAGCTGTTTTTT. This codes for CASSLMAPGELFF. Full variable domain (rest looked up from reference TRBV28 and TRBJ2-2): DVKVTQSSRYLVKRTGEKVFLECVQDMDHENMFWYRQDPGLGLRLIYFSYDVKMKEKGDIPEGYSVSREKKERFSLILESASTNQTSMYLCASSLMAPGELFFGEGSRLTVL.